Shown below are 22 T cell receptor beta chains from a single sample sequenced in a study of T cell changes during pregnancy in multiple sclerosis. Assay used: immunoSEQ multiplex PCR; TCRdb lists only in-frame clones, some missing. The table lists under 90,000 clones, 94% of them singletons. The sample here was peripheral blood, taken in the second trimester of pregnancy. These receptors were obtained from a female donor in good health, enrolled as a control in a pregnancy study.

This clone was observed many times. The rearrangement uses TRBV4-1 and TRBJ1-2; D not resolved. The germline CDR1 and CDR2 sequences are MGHRA and YSYEKL. CDR3 length: 14 residues. Trimming removed 2 bases from V and 6 bases from J, with 13 bases in between. CDR3 DNA sequence: TGCGCCAGCAGCCAACCGGGAAGGCAGGATGGCTACACCTTC. This codes for CASSQPGRQDGYTF.

The rearrangement uses TRBV5-6 and TRBJ1-5; D is unresolved. Germline V gene lookup returns CDR1 SGHDT and CDR2 YYEEEE. The CDR3 runs to 16 residues. Trimming shortened V by 1 base and J by 0 bases, and 11 bases separated the two germline ends. The CDR3 DNA follows: TGTGCCAGCAGCTTGTTCCTGGGCACTAGCAATCAGCCCCAGCATTTT. This encodes CASSLFLGTSNQPQHF.

This chain uses TRBV29-1 with TRBJ2-7; 8 bases are a match to TRBD2. Germline V gene sequence: CDR1 SQVTM, CDR2 ANQGSEA. This CDR3 has 13 amino acids. Trimming cost V 6 bases and J 3 bases; bases outside gene matches: 7. The CDR3 DNA reads as TGCAGCGTCGGCGGGGGGATCAGCTACGAGCAGTACTTC. Translated, it gives CSVGGGISYEQYF.

The rearrangement links TRBV28 to TRBJ2-2, with TRBD1 matching 7 bases. V lost 2 bases, J lost 4 bases, and 7 bases stayed unmatched. CDR3 length: 16 amino acids. Germline V lookup: CDR1 MDHEN, CDR2 SYDVKM. This CDR3 reads CASSLRGPGLTGELFF. DNA for the CDR3: TGTGCCAGCAGTTTAAGGGGGCCAGGACTCACCGGGGAGCTGTTTTTT.

The chain recombines TRBV10-3 with TRBJ2-5; 9 nucleotides match TRBD1. V gave up 3 bases and J gave up 5 bases; unmatched junction bases: 7. Germline-derived CDR1 and CDR2 are ENHRY and SYGVKD. This CDR3 comprises 15 residues. Here the CDR3 reads CAISDGGTGYETQYF. In DNA form, the CDR3 reads TGTGCCATCAGTGATGGGGGGACAGGGTACGAGACCCAGTACTTC.

The V and J genes are TRBV19 and TRBJ1-2; 10 bases map to TRBD1. The germline V gene encodes CDR1 LNHDA and CDR2 SQIVND (reference sequence). This CDR3 has 16 residues. With 7 bases clipped from V and 6 bases from J, the junction kept 14 bases outside the gene matches. The CDR3 loop is CASNRDRDRGKDGYTF. The CDR3, as DNA: TGTGCCAGTAACCGAGACCGGGACAGGGGAAAAGATGGCTACACCTTC.

The chain recombines TRBV21-1 with TRBJ2-1; the table names TRBD2, a call not compared with the DNA. TRBV21-1 counts as a pseudogene. This CDR3 is built from 16 residues. CDR3 sequence (DNA): TGTGCCAGCAGCAAAAGGAGGGACTGCTCCTACAATGAGCAGTTCTTC. This codes for CASSKRRDCSYNEQFF.

J is TRBJ1-6 and V is TRBV6-5, with a possible D match to TRBD1 (6 bases). The CDR3 totals 15 residues. The germline V gene has CDR1 MNHEY and CDR2 SVGAGI. Trimming cost V 0 bases and J 10 bases, with 13 bases left between them. In nucleotides, the CDR3 is TGTGCCAGCAGTTACTCGGCCAGGGGCGGCTCACCCCTCCACTTT. Translation gives CASSYSARGGSPLHF.

CDR3 sequence: CASSASGQSSYTF. CDR3 in DNA: TGTGCCAGCAGTGCCTCCGGACAGAGTAGCTACACCTTC. The V and J genes are TRBV27 and TRBJ1-2; possible D gene TRBD1, 6 bases. CDR1 MNHEY and CDR2 SMNVEV come from the germline V gene (reference sequence). V lost 5 bases to trimming and J lost 9 bases, with 16 bases between them. This CDR3 comprises 13 residues.

The CDR3 region is CASSLYNPQFF. CDR3 sequence (DNA): TGTGCCAGCAGCTTATACAACCCCCAGTTCTTC. This chain connects TRBV7-9 to TRBJ2-1, with D uncertain. Germline CDR1 and CDR2: SEHNR and FQNEAQ (reference sequence). The ends were cut back, 2 bases at V and 13 bases at J, with 9 bases in the middle. This CDR3 spans 11 amino acids. Full variable domain (rest looked up from reference TRBV7-9 and TRBJ2-1): DTGVSQNPRHKITKRGQNVTFRCDPISEHNRLYWYRQTLGQGPEFLTYFQNEAQLEKSRLLSDRFSAERPKGSFSTLEIQRTEQGDSAMYLCASSLYNPQFFGPGTRLTVL.

The sample holds one count of this clone. The DNA for the CDR3 is TGCAGCGCGGACAGTACACGAGAGACCCAGTACTTC. This gives the protein CSADSTRETQYF. The chain links TRBV29-1 to TRBJ2-5, with a weak D call TRBD1 (6 bases). Germline values: CDR1 SQVTM, CDR2 ANQGSEA. Trimming took off 7 bases at V and 4 bases at J, with 13 bases between the two ends. The CDR3 is 12 amino acids.

This clone appeared once. The genes are TRBV2 and TRBJ2-2, with 7 bases identical to TRBD2. CDR3 length: 19 amino acids. The ends lost 4 bases at V and 0 bases at J; junction bases unmatched: 14. CDR1 and CDR2 (germline): SNHLY, FYNNEI. The CDR3 region has the DNA TGTGCCAGCAGTGTCTTTACGACTAGCTATAGACCGAACACCGGGGAGCTGTTTTTT. It is translated as CASSVFTTSYRPNTGELFF.

The chain employs TRBV7-2 and TRBJ1-2, with a tentative D call TRBD1 (6 bases). V shed 5 bases and J shed 6 bases, with 16 bases lying between them. This CDR3 has 14 residues. CDR1 SGHTA and CDR2 FQGNSA come from the germline V gene. This chain's CDR3 is CASSQAPRGHGYTF. The DNA for the CDR3 is TGTGCCAGCAGCCAGGCCCCCAGGGGACATGGCTACACCTTC.

The rearrangement uses TRBV5-1 and TRBJ2-3; 7 bases align to TRBD2. Germline CDR1 reads SGHRS; CDR2 reads YFSETQ. This CDR3 comprises 13 residues. V lost 4 bases to trimming and J lost 11 bases; unmatched junction nucleotides: 10. The CDR3 DNA follows: TGCGCCAGCAGCGCACGAGCGGGGATAGGGCAGTATTTT. Its translation is CASSARAGIGQYF.

This chain links TRBV7-2 with TRBJ2-7, with 15 bases identical to TRBD2. Germline V gives CDR1 SGHTA, CDR2 FQGNSA. With 8 bases clipped from V and 6 bases from J, the junction kept 11 bases outside the gene matches. This CDR3 has 16 amino acids. The CDR3 sequence: CASGLGGTSGRLEQYF. Written as DNA, the CDR3 is TGTGCCAGCGGCCTCGGGGGGACTAGCGGGAGGCTCGAGCAGTACTTC.

The chain couples TRBV18 to TRBJ2-5; D is perhaps TRBD2 (5 bases). Germline-derived CDR1 and CDR2 are KGHSH and LQKENI. The germline V and J ends were trimmed by 3 bases and 5 bases, with 16 bases remaining between them. The CDR3 consists of 15 residues. The DNA of the CDR3 is TGTGCCAGCTCACCTACGAGGGCCCCGGGGGAGACCCAGTACTTC. The encoded protein is CASSPTRAPGETQYF.

The chain carries TRBV28 and TRBJ1-2, with 7 bases that match TRBD1. Germline V gives CDR1 MDHEN, CDR2 SYDVKM. The CDR3 totals 15 residues. The J segment lost 4 bases and the V segment lost 5 bases, leaving 10 bases of the junction unmatched. CDR3 region: CASSPANSGGYGYTF. The CDR3 nucleotides read TGTGCCAGCAGTCCGGCAAATTCAGGGGGCTATGGCTACACCTTC.

The V gene is TRBV27, the J gene TRBJ1-2, with TRBD1 matching over 7 bases. V shed 5 bases, J shed 2 bases, and the junction held 8 bases outside the gene matches. The germline CDR1 and CDR2 sequences are MNHEY and SMNVEV (reference sequence). The CDR3 spans 15 residues. The CDR3 spells CASSILAGQNYGYTF. Written as DNA, the CDR3 is TGTGCCAGCAGTATACTAGCGGGACAGAACTATGGCTACACCTTC.

A single count supports this clone. Here the CDR3 reads CASSQPTAYNEQFF. CDR3 bases: TGCGCCAGCAGCCAACCGACAGCCTACAATGAGCAGTTCTTC. This chain links TRBV5-1 with TRBJ2-1; TRBD1 is a possible D gene (5 bases). The germline V gene encodes CDR1 SGHRS and CDR2 YFSETQ. The CDR3 is made up of 14 amino acids. The V gene lost 4 bases and the J gene lost 2 bases, with 10 bases spanning the gap.

The chain joins TRBV28 to TRBJ2-7; 13 nucleotides match TRBD2. Germline V gene data show CDR1 as MDHEN and CDR2 as SYDVKM. V lost 6 bases to trimming and J lost 3 bases; unmatched junction nucleotides: 8. There are 16 residues in the CDR3. This CDR3 is CASRWTSGREDYEQYF. DNA of the CDR3: TGTGCCAGCAGATGGACTAGCGGGAGAGAGGACTACGAGCAGTACTTC.

This chain uses TRBV6-1 with TRBJ2-5, with D tentatively TRBD1 (6 bases). CDR3 length: 14 amino acids. Trimming shortened V by 3 bases and J by 4 bases, and 12 bases separated the two germline ends. CDR1 is MNHNS and CDR2 is SASEGT in the germline V gene. CDR3: CASSDRQGRETQYF. For the CDR3, the DNA is TGTGCCAGCAGTGACCGGCAGGGGAGAGAGACCCAGTACTTC.

CDR3: CASRSNGDSSLSYEQYF. The CDR3 DNA sequence: TGTGCCAGCAGATCCAATGGGGACTCTAGCCTTTCCTACGAGCAGTACTTC. V and J are TRBV27 and TRBJ2-7; D perhaps matches TRBD2 (6 bases). The V end lost 6 bases, the J end lost 1 base, and 22 bases lay between the germline ends. Germline V gene sequence: CDR1 MNHEY, CDR2 SMNVEV (reference sequence). This CDR3 region has 17 residues.